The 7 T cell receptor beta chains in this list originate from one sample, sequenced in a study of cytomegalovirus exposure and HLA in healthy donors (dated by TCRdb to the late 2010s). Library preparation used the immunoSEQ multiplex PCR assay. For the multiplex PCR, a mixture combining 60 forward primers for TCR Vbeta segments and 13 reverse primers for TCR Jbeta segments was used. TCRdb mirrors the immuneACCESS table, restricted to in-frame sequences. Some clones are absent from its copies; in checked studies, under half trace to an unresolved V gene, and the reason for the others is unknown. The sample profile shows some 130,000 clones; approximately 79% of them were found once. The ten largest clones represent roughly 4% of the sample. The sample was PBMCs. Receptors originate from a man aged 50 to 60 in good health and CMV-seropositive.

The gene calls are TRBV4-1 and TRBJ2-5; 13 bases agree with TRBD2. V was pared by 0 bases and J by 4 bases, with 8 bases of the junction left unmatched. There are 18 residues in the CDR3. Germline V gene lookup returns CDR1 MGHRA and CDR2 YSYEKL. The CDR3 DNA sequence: TGCGCCAGCAGCCAAGAATTCCGGACTAGCGGGGGAGCAGAGACCCAGTACTTC. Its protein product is CASSQEFRTSGGAETQYF.

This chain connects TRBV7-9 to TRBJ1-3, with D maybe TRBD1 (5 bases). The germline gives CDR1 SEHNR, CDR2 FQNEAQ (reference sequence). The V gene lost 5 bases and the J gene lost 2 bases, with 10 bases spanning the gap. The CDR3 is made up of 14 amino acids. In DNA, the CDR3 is TGTGCCAGCAGCATCCAGGGTACTGGAAACACCATATATTTT. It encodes CASSIQGTGNTIYF.

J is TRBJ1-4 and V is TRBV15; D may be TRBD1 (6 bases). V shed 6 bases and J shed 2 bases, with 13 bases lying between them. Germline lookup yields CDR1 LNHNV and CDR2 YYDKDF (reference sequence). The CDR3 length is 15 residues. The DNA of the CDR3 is TGTGCCACCAGGATGCGGGGGGCGACTAATGAAAAACTGTTTTTT. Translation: CATRMRGATNEKLFF. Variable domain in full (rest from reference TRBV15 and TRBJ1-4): DAMVIQNPRYQVTQFGKPVTLSCSQTLNHNVMYWYQQKSSQAPKLLFHYYDKDFNNEADTPDNFQSRRPNTSFCFLDIRSPGLGDTAMYLCATRMRGATNEKLFFGSGTQLSVL.

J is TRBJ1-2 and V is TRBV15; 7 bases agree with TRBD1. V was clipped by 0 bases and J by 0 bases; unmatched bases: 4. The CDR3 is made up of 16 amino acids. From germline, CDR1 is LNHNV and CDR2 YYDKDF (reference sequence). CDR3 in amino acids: CATSRDRQGANYGYTF. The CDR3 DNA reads TGTGCCACCAGCAGAGATCGCCAGGGGGCTAACTATGGCTACACCTTC.

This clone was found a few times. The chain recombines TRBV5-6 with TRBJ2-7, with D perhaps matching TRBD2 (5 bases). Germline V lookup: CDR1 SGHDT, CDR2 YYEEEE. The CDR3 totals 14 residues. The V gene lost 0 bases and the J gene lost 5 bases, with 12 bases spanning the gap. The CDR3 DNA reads TGTGCCAGCAGCTTGGGAGGGAGAAGCCACGAGCAGTACTTC. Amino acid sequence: CASSLGGRSHEQYF.

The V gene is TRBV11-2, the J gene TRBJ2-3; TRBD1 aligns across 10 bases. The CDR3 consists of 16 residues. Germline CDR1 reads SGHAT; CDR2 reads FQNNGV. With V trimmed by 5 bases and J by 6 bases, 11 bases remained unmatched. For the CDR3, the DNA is TGTGCCAGCAGCAGGGGGTGGACAGGGGGACGGGATACGCAGTATTTT. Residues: CASSRGWTGGRDTQYF.

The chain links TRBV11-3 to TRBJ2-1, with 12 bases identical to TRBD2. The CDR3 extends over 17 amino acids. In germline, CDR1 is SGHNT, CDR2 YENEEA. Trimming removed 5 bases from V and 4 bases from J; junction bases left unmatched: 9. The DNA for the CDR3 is TGTGCCAGCAGCCCCAGCGGGACTAGCGGGTTTTACAATGAGCAGTTCTTC. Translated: CASSPSGTSGFYNEQFF.